The clone carrying this T cell receptor (beta chain) was recorded a few times. Trimming removed 7 bases at V and 0 bases at J, with 13 bases between. The germline gives CDR1 SGHRS, CDR2 YFSETQ. The length of the CDR3 is 15 residues. The data originate from a study of blood T cell repertoires in COVID-19. In the authors' workflow: Amplification from reference gene primers served as the basis for estimated nucleated cell counts. Here immunoSEQ multiplex PCR was the method, and the copy in TCRdb shows in-frame clones only, minus some. V, J and clone size were drawn from that table, and D and trimming were deduced from the DNA. The sample includes about 260,000 clones, over 65% of them seen just once.

Sequences were obtained from peripheral blood. The chain combines TRBV5-1 with TRBJ2-2; tentatively, D is TRBD1 (6 bases). This receptor was obtained from a man in his 60s who had recovered from COVID-19. The CDR3: CASQQGPPNTGELFF. Here the CDR3 DNA reads TGCGCCAGCCAACAGGGACCTCCGAACACCGGGGAGCTGTTTTTT.